What follows describes a single T cell receptor beta chain. The antigen remains undetermined. From germline, CDR1 is GTSNPN and CDR2 SVGIG (reference sequence). This CDR3 has 14 amino acids. Trimming shortened V by 3 bases and J by 5 bases, and 16 bases separated the two germline ends. Assay used: immunoSEQ multiplex PCR; TCRdb lists only in-frame clones, some missing. The table includes 200,000 or so clones, about three quarters detected once. The record originates from a study of cytotoxic CD8 clonotypes in ibrutinib-treated CLL. Study conclusions and caveats: Public clonotypes (which were uncommon) either contracted or remained stable on treatment.

The source was PBMCs, collected after 12 months of ibrutinib treatment. The TCR comes from a human donor with chronic lymphocytic leukemia. This chain connects TRBV30 to TRBJ1-1; tentative D call: TRBD1 (6 bases). CDR3 coding DNA: TGTGCCTGGAGGGATCGAGGGGGAGGGACTGAAGCTTTCTTT. Translated: CAWRDRGGGTEAFF.